This T cell receptor (beta chain) was observed in a study of lymphopenia after photon versus proton radiotherapy. Study results and caveats: Larger post-nadir TCR diversity loss correlated inversely with survival in deceased patients.

About this clone itself: No antigen is known for it.

Trimming stripped 3 bases from V and 6 bases from J, with 14 bases between. The CDR3 spans 14 residues. CDR1 MNHEY and CDR2 SMNVEV come from the germline V gene (reference sequence). Measured with immunoSEQ multiplex PCR; TCRdb has only the in-frame clones, and not every one. The sample lists roughly 23,000 clones, around nine tenths occurring once. The receptor was isolated from a woman in her 70s with pancreatic cancer. Some clones in this sample may be carry-over from other donors' samples. Sequences were derived from peripheral blood, sampled from a patient treated with proton-based radiotherapy. The rearrangement joins TRBV27 to TRBJ1-2; no clear D gene. The CDR3 coding sequence is TGTGCCAGCAGTTTTACCTGGGAAACAGATGGCTACACCTTC. Amino acid sequence: CASSFTWETDGYTF.